The clone carrying this TCR beta chain was picked up one time. The CDR3 sequence is 14 residues long. The V end lost 8 bases, the J end lost 3 bases, and 16 bases lay between the germline ends. Germline V gene sequence: CDR1 SEHNR, CDR2 FQNEAQ (reference sequence). The data are from a study of T cell changes during pregnancy in multiple sclerosis. The table came from immunoSEQ multiplex PCR; TCRdb's copy has only in-frame clones and leaves some out. This sample has tens of thousands of clones, with more than 85% found just once. The source is a female donor with multiple sclerosis, enrolled in a pregnancy study. The chain carries TRBV7-9 and TRBJ1-1; weak D call: TRBD1 (6 bases). The specimen comprised peripheral blood, sampled before pregnancy. CDR3 DNA: TGTGCCAGCGGACCCTCGCGGGGGCACACTGAAGCTTTCTTT. It yields the protein CASGPSRGHTEAFF.